The 8 T cell receptor beta chains in this list originate from one sample, sequenced in a study of T cell repertoires in cytomegalovirus infection. The antigens for these receptors are not known. TCRdb passed the reads through MiXCR, listing each CDR3 protein once. The sample has fewer than 150,000 distinct CDR3 sequences; under 35% are singletons. Specimen: CD8+ T cells from cultured PBMCs, collected from culture after CMV antigen stimulation. The receptors here all came from a human donor in good health (CMV status not recorded). Some clones in this sample may be carry-over from other donors' samples.

This clonotype was seen at least ten times. The CDR3 region is CASSLNGWTSGGHYNEQFF. CDR3 nucleotides: TGTGCCAGCAGCTTGAACGGCTGGACTAGCGGGGGCCACTACAATGAGCAGTTCTTC. V is TRBV7-6 and J is TRBJ2-1; TRBD2 matches 13 bases. The trim removed 3 bases at V and 3 bases at J, leaving 11 bases unmatched. Germline CDR1 reads SGHVS; CDR2 reads FNYEAQ. The CDR3 contains 19 residues.

This clonotype was seen repeatedly, ten times or more. This rearrangement joins TRBV19 to TRBJ1-1, with D uncertain. Trimming took off 2 bases at V and 1 base at J, with 5 bases between the two ends. CDR1 and CDR2 (germline): LNHDA, SQIVND (reference sequence). The CDR3 totals 13 residues. CDR3 DNA: TGTGCCAGTAGTATATCGAAGAACACTGAAGCTTTCTTT. Encoded protein: CASSISKNTEAFF.

The chain couples TRBV4-1 to TRBJ1-5, with a weak D call TRBD1 (6 bases). Trimming stripped 0 bases from V and 7 bases from J, with 7 bases between. In germline, CDR1 is MGHRA, CDR2 YSYEKL. This CDR3 is built from 13 residues. The CDR3 coding sequence is TGCGCCAGCAGCCAAGAAGGGGGGCAGCCCCAGCATTTT. Translating gives CASSQEGGQPQHF.

The CDR3 sequence: CASSWQPNYGYTF. Here the CDR3 DNA reads TGTGCCAGTAGTTGGCAGCCGAACTATGGCTACACCTTC. The chain uses TRBV19 and TRBJ1-2, with D unclear. CDR3 length: 13 residues. The germline CDR1 and CDR2 sequences are LNHDA and SQIVND (reference sequence). V lost 5 bases and J 2 bases, leaving 9 bases between the germline ends.

The chain links TRBV7-3 to TRBJ2-3; 8 bases match TRBD2. Germline V gene data show CDR1 as SGHTA and CDR2 as FQGTGA. V shed 1 base and J 4 bases; nucleotides not matched to a gene: 4. The CDR3 extends over 15 amino acids. CDR3 in DNA: TGTGCCAGCAGCTTAAACGGGGGGGCTTCAGATACGCAGTATTTT. Translated: CASSLNGGASDTQYF. The whole variable domain, remainder taken from reference TRBV7-3 and TRBJ2-3, is GAGVSQTPSNKVTEKGKYVELRCDPISGHTALYWYRQSLGQGPEFLIYFQGTGAADDSGLPNDRFFAVRPEGSVSTLKIQRTERGDSAVYLCASSLNGGASDTQYFGPGTRLTVL.

This clonotype has more than one count but fewer than ten. The chain joins TRBV27 to TRBJ1-1; D is perhaps TRBD1 (6 bases). The ends were cut back, 6 bases at V and 8 bases at J, with 28 bases in the middle. Per the germline V gene, CDR1 is MNHEY and CDR2 is SMNVEV (reference sequence). The CDR3 sequence is 17 residues long. DNA of the CDR3: TGTGCCAGCAGCCGAATCTACCTTTGGGCGGGGGCGCCCGAAGCTTTCTTT. This translates into CASSRIYLWAGAPEAFF.

The CDR3 DNA sequence: TGTGCCAGCAGCGGACTGCACAGGGGAGATGCGCACAATGAGCAGTTCTTC. Its translation: CASSGLHRGDAHNEQFF. The V and J genes are TRBV7-9 and TRBJ2-1, with 7 bases identical to TRBD1. Germline V gene sequence: CDR1 SEHNR, CDR2 FQNEAQ (reference sequence). The CDR3 has 17 amino acids. The V segment lost 5 bases and the J segment 5 bases; nucleotides outside the gene matches: 15.

This chain links TRBV19 with TRBJ2-5; D is uncertain. Germline lookup yields CDR1 LNHDA and CDR2 SQIVND (reference sequence). The germline V and J ends were trimmed by 9 bases and 7 bases, with 24 bases remaining between them. This CDR3 comprises 15 residues. For the CDR3, the DNA is TGTGCCAGCAATATAGAAGTCGGCCGACAACCGACCCAGTACTTC. Protein product: CASNIEVGRQPTQYF.